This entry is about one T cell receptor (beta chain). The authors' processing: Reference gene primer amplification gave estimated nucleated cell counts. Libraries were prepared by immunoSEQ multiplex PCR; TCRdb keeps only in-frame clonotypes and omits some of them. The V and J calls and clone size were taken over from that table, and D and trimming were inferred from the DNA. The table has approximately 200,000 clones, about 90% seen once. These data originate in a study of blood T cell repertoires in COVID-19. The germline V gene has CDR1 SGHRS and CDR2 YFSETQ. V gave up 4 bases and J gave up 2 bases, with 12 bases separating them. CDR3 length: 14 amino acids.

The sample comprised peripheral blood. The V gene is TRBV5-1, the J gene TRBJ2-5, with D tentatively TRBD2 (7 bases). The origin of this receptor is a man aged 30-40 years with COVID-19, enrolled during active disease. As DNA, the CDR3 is TGCGCCAGCAGCCGGGGGGCCGGTCAAGAGACCCAGTACTTC. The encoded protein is CASSRGAGQETQYF.